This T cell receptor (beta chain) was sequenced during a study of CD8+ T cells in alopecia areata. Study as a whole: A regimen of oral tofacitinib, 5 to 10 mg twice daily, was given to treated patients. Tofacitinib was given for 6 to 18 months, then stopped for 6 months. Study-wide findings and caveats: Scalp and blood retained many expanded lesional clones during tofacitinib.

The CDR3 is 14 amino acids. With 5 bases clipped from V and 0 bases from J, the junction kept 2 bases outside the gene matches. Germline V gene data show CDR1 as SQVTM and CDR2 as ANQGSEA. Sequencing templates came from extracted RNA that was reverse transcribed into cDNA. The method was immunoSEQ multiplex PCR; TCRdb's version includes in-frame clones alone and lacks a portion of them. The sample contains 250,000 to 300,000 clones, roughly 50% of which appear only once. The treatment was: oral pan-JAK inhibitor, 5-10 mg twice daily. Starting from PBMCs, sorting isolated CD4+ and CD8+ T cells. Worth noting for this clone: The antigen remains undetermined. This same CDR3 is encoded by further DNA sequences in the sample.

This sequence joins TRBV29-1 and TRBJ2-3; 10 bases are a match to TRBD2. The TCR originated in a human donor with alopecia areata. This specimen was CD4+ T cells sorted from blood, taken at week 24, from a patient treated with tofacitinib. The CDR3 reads CSVRTSGSTDTQYF. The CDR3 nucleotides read TGCAGCGTTCGGACTAGCGGCAGCACAGATACGCAGTATTTT.